A single sample is the source of the 21 T cell receptor beta chains below, sequenced in a study of Ad26.COV2.S vaccination and SARS-CoV-2 variants (dated by TCRdb to the early 2020s). According to the study, the label for this sample's treatment or condition signals: about 20 received Ad26.COV2.S at low or high dose, single or two shots; roughly five received placebo; per-sample allocation not given. For vaccine and placebo recipients, the sequenced repertoires came from samples collected on day 63 after the first injection. The library was made by the immunoSEQ multiplex PCR assay. What TCRdb holds here is the immuneACCESS table cut down to in-frame rearrangements. Part of the clones is not present; checked against another copy, under half of the missing clones reflect an unresolved V gene, and the others are unexplained. This sample gives about 350,000 clones in total; around 88% of them show up just once. The top ten clones comprise 5% of the sample.

Sequences were derived from peripheral blood, sampled in a trial of Ad26.COV2.S vaccine versus placebo. These receptor sequences come from a person between 18 and 59 years old who received the Ad26.COV2.S COVID-19 vaccine or a placebo.

This chain connects TRBV18 to TRBJ2-3; 9 positions agree with TRBD1. V lost 4 bases, J lost 0 bases, and 8 bases stayed unmatched. Germline V CDR1 and CDR2: KGHSH, LQKENI. This CDR3 is built from 17 residues. The CDR3 is CASSLNRDRASTDTQYF. CDR3 sequence (DNA): TGTGCCAGCTCACTTAACCGGGACAGGGCTAGCACAGATACGCAGTATTTT. Based on the CDR3 plus reference TRBV18 and TRBJ2-3, the full variable domain is NAGVMQNPRHLVRRRGQEARLRCSPMKGHSHVYWYRQLPEEGLKFMVYLQKENIIDESGMPKERFSAEFPKEGPSILRIQQVVRGDSAAYFCASSLNRDRASTDTQYFGPGTRLTVL.

The CDR3 is CASSPDRRSGANVLTF. The CDR3 nucleotides read TGCGCCAGCAGCCCCGATCGACGCTCTGGGGCCAACGTCCTGACTTTC. The chain is built from TRBV5-1 and TRBJ2-6; D gene uncertain. CDR3 length: 16 residues. Germline V gene lookup returns CDR1 SGHRS and CDR2 YFSETQ. V lost 4 bases and J lost 0, with 11 bases in between.

Written as DNA, the CDR3 is TGTGCCAGTAGTATAGGGGTAACTCAAGAGACCCAGTACTTC. Protein sequence: CASSIGVTQETQYF. The rearrangement joins TRBV19 to TRBJ2-5; D gene uncertain. The CDR3 runs to 14 residues. The germline V and J ends were trimmed by 1 base and 2 bases, with 8 bases remaining between them. CDR1 and CDR2 from the germline V gene are LNHDA and SQIVND (reference sequence).

The rearrangement links TRBV6-5 to TRBJ2-3, with D unclear. Germline CDR1 reads MNHEY; CDR2 reads SVGAGI. V dropped 7 bases and J dropped 1 base, with 6 bases sitting between them. This CDR3 is built from 12 residues. CDR3 bases: TGTGCCAGCACTCGCGGCACAGATACGCAGTATTTT. This sequence encodes CASTRGTDTQYF.

The gene calls are TRBV7-2 and TRBJ2-5, with 13 bases aligning to TRBD2. The trim removed 1 base at V and 6 bases at J, leaving 8 bases unmatched. The germline gives CDR1 SGHTA, CDR2 FQGNSA. CDR3 length equals 17 residues. CDR3 amino acids: CASSLGLAGGSGKTQYF. For the CDR3, the DNA is TGTGCCAGCAGCTTAGGACTAGCGGGAGGTTCGGGAAAGACCCAGTACTTC.

This chain uses TRBV6-2 or TRBV6-3 with TRBJ1-5, with a possible D match to TRBD1 (5 bases). Germline values: CDR1 MNHEY, CDR2 SVGEGT. This CDR3 is 16 amino acids long. Trimming shortened V by 6 bases and J by 0 bases, and 15 bases separated the two germline ends. CDR3 in DNA: TGTGCCAGCAGCCCACCGACAGTTTATAGCAATCAGCCCCAGCATTTT. This sequence encodes CASSPPTVYSNQPQHF.

This rearrangement joins TRBV11-2 to TRBJ2-1; the D is unclear. The CDR3 runs 13 residues. Germline assignment: CDR1 SGHAT and CDR2 FQNNGV. Trimming removed 2 bases from V and 9 bases from J, with 11 bases in between. In nucleotides, the CDR3 is TGTGCCAGCAGCTTACCCGGGCGTTTTGAGCAGTTCTTC. Protein: CASSLPGRFEQFF.

The chain couples TRBV28 to TRBJ2-3; 9 bases line up with TRBD1. V lost 5 bases to trimming and J lost 11 bases; unmatched junction nucleotides: 20. The CDR3 length is 17 residues. CDR1 MDHEN and CDR2 SYDVKM come from the germline V gene. Here the CDR3 reads CASSGPNWTGDFRKQYF. Written as DNA, the CDR3 is TGTGCCAGCAGTGGACCGAATTGGACAGGGGACTTTCGAAAGCAGTATTTT.

The rearrangement uses TRBV13 and TRBJ1-3, with a tentative D call TRBD1 (6 bases). V was trimmed by 6 bases and J by 4 bases, leaving 16 bases between them. Per the germline V gene, CDR1 is PRHDT and CDR2 is FYEKMQ (reference sequence). The CDR3 covers 15 residues. CDR3 region: CASRTGTGSGNTIYF. CDR3 nucleotide sequence: TGTGCCAGCAGAACAGGAACAGGGTCCGGAAACACCATATATTTT.

In its sample, this clone was seen once. The rearrangement uses TRBV30 and TRBJ2-1, with D unclear. The V and J ends lost 5 bases and 13 bases respectively, with 18 bases between them. This CDR3 is 12 amino acids long. Germline CDR1 and CDR2: GTSNPN and SVGIG (reference sequence). CDR3 DNA sequence: TGTGCCTGGGGACCCCTAACCGAGCCTCAGTTCTTC. Its translation is CAWGPLTEPQFF.

This clone is a singleton in its sample. The chain is built from TRBV30 and TRBJ2-2, with D unclear. Germline CDR1 GTSNPN, CDR2 SVGIG (reference sequence). The CDR3 consists of 14 residues. Between the trimmed V and J ends, which lost 3 bases and 6 bases, there was a span of 14 bases. CDR3 residues: CAWRWDNLAGELFF. The CDR3, as DNA: TGTGCCTGGAGATGGGATAATCTCGCCGGGGAGCTGTTTTTT.

The rearrangement uses TRBV7-9 and TRBJ2-5, with D uncertain. V gave up 2 bases and J gave up 4 bases, with 14 bases separating them. The CDR3 is made up of 15 amino acids. Germline lookup yields CDR1 SEHNR and CDR2 FQNEAQ (reference sequence). The CDR3 region is CASSLKRVGRETQYF. In DNA, the CDR3 is TGTGCCAGCAGCTTAAAAAGGGTAGGACGAGAGACCCAGTACTTC.

This clone was observed once. The chain joins TRBV19 to TRBJ2-1; D gene uncertain. The CDR3 is 12 residues long. Germline V gives CDR1 LNHDA, CDR2 SQIVND (reference sequence). V lost 4 bases to trimming and J lost 4 bases, with 5 bases between them. The CDR3 DNA reads TGTGCCAGTAGTACCCGATACAATGAGCAGTTCTTC. Amino acids: CASSTRYNEQFF.

The chain combines TRBV28 with TRBJ2-7; 9 bases agree with TRBD1. The CDR3 is 14 amino acids. Germline V lookup: CDR1 MDHEN, CDR2 SYDVKM. V lost 5 bases to trimming and J lost 6 bases; unmatched junction nucleotides: 8. The CDR3 loop is CASSTPGQGGEQYF. CDR3 in DNA: TGTGCCAGCAGTACGCCGGGACAGGGAGGCGAGCAGTACTTC.

The chain uses TRBV3-1 (or the pseudogene TRBV3-2) and TRBJ2-1, with TRBD2 as a possible D gene (6 bases). Germline-derived CDR1 and CDR2 are LGHDT and YNNKEL (reference sequence). V lost 7 bases, J lost 9 bases, and 25 bases lay in between. The CDR3 sequence is 16 residues long. The CDR3 bases are TGTGCCAGCACCTCATCAGGGCGTCGGGGGAGGAGTGAGCAGTTCTTC. Translation gives CASTSSGRRGRSEQFF.

CDR3 residues: CASSQIPTGNYGYTF. Here the CDR3 DNA reads TGCGCCAGCAGCCAAATCCCGACAGGGAACTATGGCTACACCTTC. The chain uses TRBV4-3 and TRBJ1-2; 7 bases map to TRBD1. Germline V gene sequence: CDR1 LGHNA, CDR2 YSLEER. CDR3 length: 15 residues. Trimming cost V 2 bases and J 2 bases; bases outside gene matches: 5.

The chain joins TRBV7-2 to TRBJ1-5, with 7 bases identical to TRBD1. V shed 2 bases and J 6 bases; nucleotides not matched to a gene: 10. Germline V lookup: CDR1 SGHTA, CDR2 FQGNSA. CDR3 length: 16 amino acids. The CDR3 is CASSLHPRGGGQPQHF. The CDR3 DNA reads TGTGCCAGCAGCTTACACCCCAGGGGGGGAGGTCAGCCCCAGCATTTT. Full variable domain (rest looked up from reference TRBV7-2 and TRBJ1-5): GAGVSQSPSNKVTEKGKDVELRCDPISGHTALYWYRQSLGQGLEFLIYFQGNSAPDKSGLPSDRFSAERTGGSVSTLTIQRTQQEDSAVYLCASSLHPRGGGQPQHFGDGTRLSIL.

For the CDR3, the DNA is TGTGCCAGCAGCCGGGGACGGATGAACACTGAAGCTTTCTTT. This gives the protein CASSRGRMNTEAFF. The chain joins TRBV14 to TRBJ1-1; TRBD1 is a possible D gene (5 bases). Trimming cost V 4 bases and J 0 bases, with 9 bases left between them. The germline CDR1 and CDR2 sequences are SGHDN and FVKESK. The CDR3 consists of 14 residues.

This sequence joins TRBV19 and TRBJ1-6; possible D gene TRBD1, 5 bases. The germline CDR1 and CDR2 sequences are LNHDA and SQIVND (reference sequence). V lost 6 bases and J lost 7, with 10 bases in between. The CDR3 runs to 13 residues. The CDR3 reads CASSTGRNSPLHF. CDR3 coding DNA: TGTGCCAGTAGCACAGGTCGGAATTCACCCCTCCACTTT.

This clone is a singleton in its sample. The chain uses TRBV9 and TRBJ2-7, with D perhaps TRBD1 or TRBD2 (5 bases each). The germline V gene has CDR1 SGDLS and CDR2 YYNGEE. The CDR3 is 15 residues long. V lost 0 bases to trimming and J lost 2 bases, with 12 bases between them. The CDR3 here is CASSVGGLGAYEQYF. In DNA, the CDR3 is TGTGCCAGCAGCGTAGGAGGCCTGGGGGCCTACGAGCAGTACTTC.

The genes are TRBV28 and TRBJ2-7; D might be TRBD2 (5 bases). Germline CDR1 and CDR2: MDHEN and SYDVKM. The CDR3 spans 16 residues. Trimming took off 2 bases at V and 1 base at J, with 15 bases between the two ends. CDR3 residues: CASSLKVLGVSYEQYF. The CDR3 nucleotides are TGTGCCAGCAGTTTAAAGGTGCTCGGGGTATCCTACGAGCAGTACTTC.